This T cell receptor beta chain was recovered during a study of blood T cell repertoires in COVID-19. The age range of participants was 18 to 89 years, with residence in around 22 US areas. Before being deemed recovered, Cohort 3 donors had two negative PCRs, clearance, or symptom resolution. Per the germline V gene, CDR1 is MGHRA and CDR2 is YSYEKL. The CDR3 extends over 15 amino acids. V shed 1 base and J shed 1 base, with 10 bases lying between them. Using immunoSEQ multiplex PCR, the repertoire was profiled, and TCRdb retains in-frame clones only, with some absent. Of over 200,000 clones in the sample, 80% to 85% were seen once.

This TCR came from a middle-aged woman who had recovered from COVID-19. The genes are TRBV4-1 and TRBJ1-2; tentative D call: TRBD1 (6 bases). Sequencing used PBMCs or T cells enriched from blood (not recorded which). This CDR3 reads CASSQVRTDNYGYTF. The CDR3 DNA sequence: TGCGCCAGCAGCCAAGTCCGGACAGATAACTATGGCTACACCTTC.